The sequence of this TCR beta chain was determined in a study of blood T cell repertoires in COVID-19. Study as a whole: Italy, Spain and the United States were the sources of the convalescent and acute COVID-19 samples. T cells, B-cell-depleted T cells, or PBMCs provided the cDNA or gDNA that served as material.

From germline, CDR1 is SEHNR and CDR2 FQNEAQ (reference sequence). CDR3 length equals 12 residues. Trimming stripped 3 bases from V and 7 bases from J, with 9 bases between. Per the study methods: Nucleated cell counts were estimated from reference gene primer amplification. Assay: immunoSEQ multiplex PCR; the TCRdb copy retains only in-frame clones and omits some. Clonal size and the V and J genes are those of that table, whereas D and trimming came from the DNA. The data contain under 300,000 clones, 80% to 90% of them singletons. The chain carries TRBV7-9 and TRBJ1-1, with D possibly being TRBD1 (6 bases). This sequence originates from a woman in her 70s with acute or convalescent COVID-19. The sample comprised peripheral blood. The chain's CDR3 is CASSFGTHEAFF. The CDR3 DNA follows: TGTGCCAGCAGCTTCGGGACACATGAAGCTTTCTTT.